This is a list of T cell receptor beta chains from one sample in a study of CD8 T cells in Susac syndrome. TCRdb independently ran MiXCR on the immunoSEQ multiplex PCR reads; one entry per CDR3 protein. The sample has 150,000 to 200,000 distinct CDR3 sequences; over 90% are singletons. Input material: CD4+ T cells from PBMCs. Receptor source: a human donor with Susac syndrome. Both conserved end residues are part of each CDR3. Fields, in order: D gene, J gene, clone size, V gene, CDR3 protein, CDR3 DNA. A D gene is named only where the DNA matches it firmly. Clone sizes are given selectively: once, few, many, or a class where the clone is expanded.

d_call: .; j_call: TRBJ2-2; clone_size: .; v_call: TRBV2; cdr3_aa: CASRSPAGAGELFF; cdr3_nt: TGTGCCAGCAGGTCCCCGGCAGGGGCCGGGGAGCTGTTTTTT
d_call: .; j_call: TRBJ1-3; clone_size: once; v_call: TRBV4-2; cdr3_aa: CASSQDKTAAGNTIYF; cdr3_nt: TGTGCCAGCAGCCAAGATAAAACCGCCGCTGGAAACACCATATATTTT
d_call: .; j_call: TRBJ1-2; clone_size: .; v_call: TRBV18; cdr3_aa: CASSPPTFPVGYGYTF; cdr3_nt: TGTGCCAGCTCACCACCGACGTTCCCCGTTGGCTATGGCTACACCTTC
d_call: .; j_call: TRBJ2-1; clone_size: .; v_call: TRBV29-1; cdr3_aa: CSVSWASYNEQFF; cdr3_nt: TGCAGCGTTTCGTGGGCGTCCTACAATGAGCAGTTCTTC
d_call: TRBD1; j_call: TRBJ2-7; clone_size: .; v_call: TRBV3-1; cdr3_aa: CASSRDRDPSYEQYF; cdr3_nt: TGTGCCAGCAGCCGCGACAGGGATCCTTCCTACGAGCAGTACTTC
d_call: TRBD2; j_call: TRBJ2-1; clone_size: .; v_call: TRBV28; cdr3_aa: CASSSNAGERSEQFF; cdr3_nt: TGTGCCAGCAGTTCCAACGCGGGAGAGCGCAGTGAGCAGTTCTTC
d_call: TRBD2; j_call: TRBJ2-2; clone_size: .; v_call: TRBV9; cdr3_aa: CASSPRGSGASGELFF; cdr3_nt: TGTGCCAGCAGCCCTCGGGGTAGCGGGGCCTCCGGGGAGCTGTTTTTT
d_call: TRBD1; j_call: TRBJ2-1; clone_size: once; v_call: TRBV27; cdr3_aa: CASSLSRTGANEQFF; cdr3_nt: TGTGCCAGCAGTTTATCCCGGACAGGGGCGAATGAGCAGTTCTTC
d_call: .; j_call: TRBJ2-3; clone_size: .; v_call: TRBV14; cdr3_aa: CASSLLSGNTQYF; cdr3_nt: TGTGCCAGCAGCCTCTTGTCGGGGAATACGCAGTATTTT
d_call: .; j_call: TRBJ1-1; clone_size: few; v_call: TRBV6-1; cdr3_aa: CARGRANTEAFF; cdr3_nt: TGTGCCAGGGGCAGGGCGAACACTGAAGCTTTCTTT
d_call: .; j_call: TRBJ2-5; clone_size: .; v_call: TRBV3-1; cdr3_aa: CASSQVRTDNQETQYF; cdr3_nt: TGTGCCAGCAGCCAAGTTCGTACGGACAACCAAGAGACCCAGTACTTC
d_call: .; j_call: TRBJ1-2; clone_size: .; v_call: TRBV20-1; cdr3_aa: CSARDHGANYGYTF; cdr3_nt: TGCAGTGCTAGAGATCATGGAGCTAACTATGGCTACACCTTC
d_call: .; j_call: TRBJ2-3; clone_size: .; v_call: TRBV7-9; cdr3_aa: CASSADRDTQYF; cdr3_nt: TGTGCCAGCAGCGCAGACAGAGATACGCAGTATTTT
d_call: .; j_call: TRBJ1-6; clone_size: .; v_call: TRBV7-9; cdr3_aa: CASSPQGPNSPLHF; cdr3_nt: TGTGCCAGCAGCCCCCAGGGACCGAATTCACCCCTCCACTTT
d_call: .; j_call: TRBJ1-2; clone_size: once; v_call: TRBV20-1; cdr3_aa: CSASNREGSGYTF; cdr3_nt: TGCAGTGCTAGCAACAGGGAGGGGTCTGGCTACACCTTC
d_call: TRBD1; j_call: TRBJ1-2; clone_size: .; v_call: TRBV7-9; cdr3_aa: CASSQGNRGLNYGYTF; cdr3_nt: TGTGCCAGCAGCCAAGGGAACAGGGGGCTTAACTATGGCTACACCTTC
d_call: .; j_call: TRBJ2-3; clone_size: once; v_call: TRBV2; cdr3_aa: CASSRSGRSSTDTQYF; cdr3_nt: TGTGCCAGCAGCCGCTCGGGACGGTCTAGCACAGATACGCAGTATTTT
d_call: .; j_call: TRBJ2-5; clone_size: .; v_call: TRBV20-1; cdr3_aa: CSAPGGGNGETQYF; cdr3_nt: TGCAGTGCGCCGGGTGGGGGTAATGGAGAGACCCAGTACTTC
d_call: TRBD1; j_call: TRBJ2-7; clone_size: .; v_call: TRBV20-1; cdr3_aa: CSVLGGQGGYEQYF; cdr3_nt: TGCAGTGTCCTAGGCGGACAGGGGGGTTACGAGCAGTACTTC
d_call: .; j_call: TRBJ2-3; clone_size: .; v_call: TRBV6-6; cdr3_aa: CASSYLSGTTDTQYF; cdr3_nt: TGTGCCAGCAGTTACCTCAGCGGTACAACAGATACGCAGTATTTT
d_call: TRBD2; j_call: TRBJ2-2; clone_size: .; v_call: TRBV2; cdr3_aa: CASSAGTSGNSMTGELFF; cdr3_nt: TGTGCCAGCAGTGCCGGGACTAGCGGGAACTCTATGACCGGGGAGCTGTTTTTT
d_call: TRBD1; j_call: TRBJ1-5; clone_size: once; v_call: TRBV20-1; cdr3_aa: CSARDRVHSNQPQHF; cdr3_nt: TGCAGTGCTAGGGACAGGGTCCATAGCAATCAGCCCCAGCATTTT
d_call: .; j_call: TRBJ2-3; clone_size: .; v_call: TRBV11-2; cdr3_aa: CASSLDSADTQYF; cdr3_nt: TGTGCCAGCAGCTTAGACTCGGCAGATACGCAGTATTTT
d_call: .; j_call: TRBJ1-5; clone_size: .; v_call: TRBV3-1; cdr3_aa: CASSQGSGNQPQHF; cdr3_nt: TGTGCCAGCAGCCAGGGGTCCGGCAATCAGCCCCAGCATTTT
d_call: .; j_call: TRBJ1-1; clone_size: .; v_call: TRBV19; cdr3_aa: CASSISPELNTEAFF; cdr3_nt: TGTGCCAGTAGTATATCCCCTGAACTGAACACTGAAGCTTTCTTT
d_call: .; j_call: TRBJ1-1; clone_size: .; v_call: TRBV4-1; cdr3_aa: CASSPAGSNTEAFF; cdr3_nt: TGCGCCAGCAGCCCCGCCGGTTCTAACACTGAAGCTTTCTTT
d_call: .; j_call: TRBJ2-7; clone_size: few; v_call: TRBV20-1; cdr3_aa: CSASGRDHYEQYF; cdr3_nt: TGCAGTGCTAGTGGGCGGGACCACTACGAGCAGTACTTC
d_call: .; j_call: TRBJ2-5; clone_size: .; v_call: TRBV20-1; cdr3_aa: CSARDFQETQYF; cdr3_nt: TGCAGTGCTAGAGACTTCCAAGAGACCCAGTACTTC